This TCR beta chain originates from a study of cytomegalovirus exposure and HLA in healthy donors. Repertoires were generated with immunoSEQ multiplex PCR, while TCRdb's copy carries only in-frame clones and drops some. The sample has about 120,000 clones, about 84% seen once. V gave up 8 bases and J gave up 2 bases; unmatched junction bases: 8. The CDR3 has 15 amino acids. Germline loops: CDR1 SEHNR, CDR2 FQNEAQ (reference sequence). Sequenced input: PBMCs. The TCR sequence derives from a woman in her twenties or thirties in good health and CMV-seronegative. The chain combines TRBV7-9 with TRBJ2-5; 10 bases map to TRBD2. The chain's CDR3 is CASSNGLAVQETQYF. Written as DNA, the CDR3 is TGTGCCAGCTCAAATGGACTAGCGGTACAAGAGACCCAGTACTTC.